The T cell receptor (beta chain) described here comes from a study of T cell clones after liver transplantation. At the level of the study: TCRbeta sequencing after a pre-transplant mixed lymphocyte reaction identified graft-donor-reactive clones, later tracked in post-transplant blood. Blood was drawn pre-transplant, before withdrawal, and after full or failed withdrawal. Tolerance: complete withdrawal held at least one year, liver enzymes staying within twice normal.

CDR3 length: 13 residues. V lost 10 bases and J 6 bases, leaving 18 bases between the germline ends. CDR1 and CDR2 (germline): LNHDA, SQIVND (reference sequence). Method: immunoSEQ multiplex PCR; TCRdb's copy keeps in-frame clones and lacks some. The repertoire has around 100,000 clones, about 86% of them found once; the top ten carry approximately 3%. The sequencing here drew on CD4+ T cells from blood, taken around 44 months after liver transplant. The clonotype originates from a human patient who received a liver transplant. These T cells may partly come from the graft donor. The rearrangement links TRBV19 to TRBJ1-1, with D perhaps TRBD1 (5 bases). The CDR3 loop is CATPRRDSPEAFF. The CDR3 DNA is TGTGCCACCCCGCGGAGGGACTCCCCTGAAGCTTTCTTT.